This TCR beta chain was observed in a study of shared clonotypes between healthy human individuals. Evenly divided among several immunoSEQ plates was the genomic DNA of each subset. Profiling relied on immunoSEQ multiplex PCR, and the TCRdb table lists in-frame clones only, not all of them. The sample lists 450,000 to 500,000 clones, around 80% occurring once. Unmatched junction bases numbered 6, after V lost 4 bases and J lost 1 base. The CDR3 sequence is 16 residues long. CDR1 and CDR2 (germline): SGHRS, YFSETQ. Sequenced input: PBMCs. This TCR was recovered from a woman aged 40-49 years in good health. Some clones in this sample may be carry-over from other donors' samples. This chain links TRBV5-1 with TRBJ2-2, with 8 positions matching TRBD2. CDR3 sequence reads: CASSPSAGGNTGELFF. The CDR3 DNA reads as TGCGCCAGCAGCCCGTCCGCGGGGGGGAACACCGGGGAGCTGTTTTTT.